One and the same sample provided the 9 T cell receptor beta chains below, sequenced in a study of CD8 T cells in Susac syndrome. Reverse transcription of 0.5 to 1 ug RNA used random hexamers. From the immunoSEQ multiplex PCR reads, TCRdb called clonotypes with MiXCR, one entry per CDR3 protein. The sample has 200,000 to 250,000 distinct CDR3 sequences; roughly nine tenths are singletons. Material for sequencing was CD8+ T cells from PBMCs. Receptor source: a human donor with multiple sclerosis.

V gene TRBV9 combines with J gene TRBJ2-3; D is unresolved. The CDR3 spans 12 residues. Germline CDR1 and CDR2: SGDLS and YYNGEE. The V and J ends lost 5 bases and 6 bases respectively, with 10 bases between them. Here the CDR3 reads CASSPNADTQYF. CDR3 DNA: TGTGCCAGCAGTCCTAATGCGGATACGCAGTATTTT.

This chain connects TRBV6-2 or TRBV6-3 to TRBJ2-5; D may be TRBD1 (5 bases). Trimming cost V 8 bases and J 3 bases, with 13 bases left between them. Germline V gene lookup returns CDR1 MNHEY and CDR2 SVGEGT. The CDR3 spans 13 residues. As DNA, the CDR3 is TGTGCCAGCGGACATGAGATTGAAGAGACCCAGTACTTC. Its translation: CASGHEIEETQYF.

The chain recombines TRBV7-9 with TRBJ1-2; tentatively, D is TRBD1 (5 bases). CDR1 is SEHNR and CDR2 is FQNEAQ in the germline V gene (reference sequence). The CDR3 covers 14 residues. The V end lost 5 bases, the J end lost 1 base, and 11 bases lay between the germline ends. In DNA form, the CDR3 reads TGTGCCAGCAGCCCCACGACAGTTAACTATGGCTACACCTTC. It translates to CASSPTTVNYGYTF. Based on the CDR3 plus reference TRBV7-9 and TRBJ1-2, the full variable domain is DTGVSQNPRHKITKRGQNVTFRCDPISEHNRLYWYRQTLGQGPEFLTYFQNEAQLEKSRLLSDRFSAERPKGSFSTLEIQRTEQGDSAMYLCASSPTTVNYGYTFGSGTRLTVV.

This chain joins TRBV9 and TRBJ2-7, with 7 bases fitting TRBD1. The J segment lost 3 bases and the V segment lost 4 bases, leaving 10 bases of the junction unmatched. Germline lookup yields CDR1 SGDLS and CDR2 YYNGEE. CDR3 length: 15 residues. The CDR3 coding sequence is TGTGCCAGCAGCCTAACTGCGACAGGGCACTACGAGCAGTACTTC. Its translation is CASSLTATGHYEQYF.

V usage is TRBV7-9 and J usage is TRBJ1-1; 7 bases are shared with TRBD1. The CDR3 is 13 residues long. V lost 10 bases to trimming and J lost 1 base; unmatched junction nucleotides: 6. CDR1 is SEHNR and CDR2 is FQNEAQ in the germline V gene (reference sequence). The CDR3 DNA follows: TGTGCCACCCAGGGACAGCCGAACACTGAAGCTTTCTTT. Residues: CATQGQPNTEAFF. Drawing the rest from reference TRBV7-9 and TRBJ1-1, the complete variable domain is DTGVSQNPRHKITKRGQNVTFRCDPISEHNRLYWYRQTLGQGPEFLTYFQNEAQLEKSRLLSDRFSAERPKGSFSTLEIQRTEQGDSAMYLCATQGQPNTEAFFGQGTRLTVV.

This chain connects TRBV12-3 or TRBV12-4 to TRBJ2-3; D is possibly TRBD1 (5 bases). The CDR3 is 11 amino acids. V lost 10 bases to trimming and J lost 6 bases, with 11 bases between them. CDR3 DNA: TGTGCCACATCAGGGCAGGATACGCAGTATTTT. This sequence encodes CATSGQDTQYF.

Here the CDR3 reads CASSLPQETQYF. In DNA form, the CDR3 reads TGTGCCAGCAGCTTACCGCAAGAGACCCAGTACTTC. The rearrangement links TRBV7-6 to TRBJ2-5; D is uncertain. Trimming removed 2 bases from V and 2 bases from J, with 3 bases in between. The CDR3 contains 12 residues. CDR1 is SGHVS and CDR2 is FNYEAQ in the germline V gene.

V is TRBV20-1 and J is TRBJ2-7; the D is unclear. The CDR3 totals 11 residues. The V and J ends lost 6 bases and 4 bases respectively, with 10 bases between them. Germline V gives CDR1 DFQATT, CDR2 SNEGSKA (reference sequence). The CDR3: CSALTRYEQYF. CDR3 sequence (DNA): TGCAGTGCGCTCACTCGTTACGAGCAGTACTTC.

In its sample, this clonotype was seen a few times. This chain connects TRBV12-3 or TRBV12-4 to TRBJ2-7, with D possibly matching TRBD1 (5 bases). This CDR3 is built from 12 residues. Trimming took 5 bases from V and 4 from J, leaving 9 bases between them. Here the CDR3 DNA reads TGTGCCAGCAGTCAAGACAGTTACGAGCAGTACTTC. It codes for CASSQDSYEQYF.